Following are 26 T cell receptor beta chains from one sample sequenced in a study of cytomegalovirus exposure and HLA in healthy donors. Researchers ran the PCR with 60 Vbeta and 13 Jbeta primers. Sequencing was performed with immunoSEQ multiplex PCR; in TCRdb, only in-frame clones are kept and a portion is missing. The table shows about 120,000 clones, with over 65% occurring only once. The specimen was PBMCs. Receptors originate from a woman aged 35 to 49 in good health and CMV-seropositive.

CDR3 loop: CASSVVRGNTEAFF. For the CDR3, the DNA is TGTGCCAGCAGCGTAGTACGAGGAAACACTGAAGCTTTCTTT. This sequence joins TRBV9 and TRBJ1-1; D is undetermined. The CDR3 is 14 amino acids. CDR1 and CDR2 (germline): SGDLS, YYNGEE. Trimming left V 0 bases short and J 2 bases short, with 8 bases between.

V gene TRBV7-3 combines with J gene TRBJ2-7; TRBD2 matches at 9 bases. The V segment lost 3 bases and the J segment 5 bases; nucleotides outside the gene matches: 2. The CDR3 has 13 residues. CDR1 is SGHTA, CDR2 FQGTGA, per germline. Written as DNA, the CDR3 is TGTGCCAGCAGCTTGGGCGGGGGGGACGAGCAGTACTTC. Encoded protein: CASSLGGGDEQYF.

The V call is TRBV5-6, the J call TRBJ2-7; 8 bases align to TRBD1. Germline CDR1 and CDR2: SGHDT and YYEEEE. V was pared by 2 bases and J by 12 bases, with 7 bases of the junction left unmatched. The length of the CDR3 is 12 residues. The CDR3 is CASSFTAGGMYF. DNA for the CDR3: TGTGCCAGCAGCTTTACAGCAGGGGGCATGTACTTC.

J is TRBJ2-1 and V is TRBV7-2; 13 bases line up with TRBD2. Germline assignment: CDR1 SGHTA and CDR2 FQGNSA. The CDR3 contains 18 residues. V lost 5 bases to trimming and J lost 10 bases; unmatched junction nucleotides: 17. The CDR3 nucleotides read TGTGCCAGCAGCCCAATTTTATGGACTAGCGGGGGTGCTGAAGAGCAGTTCTTC. Protein: CASSPILWTSGGAEEQFF. Together with reference TRBV7-2 and TRBJ2-1, the CDR3 gives the full variable domain: GAGVSQSPSNKVTEKGKDVELRCDPISGHTALYWYRQSLGQGLEFLIYFQGNSAPDKSGLPSDRFSAERTGGSVSTLTIQRTQQEDSAVYLCASSPILWTSGGAEEQFFGPGTRLTVL.

V usage is TRBV5-6 and J usage is TRBJ2-1, with D hard to call. This CDR3 has 11 amino acids. CDR1 SGHDT and CDR2 YYEEEE come from the germline V gene. V gave up 4 bases and J gave up 10 bases, with 9 bases separating them. The CDR3 nucleotides are TGTGCCAGCAGCATCGGGTCGGAGCAGTTCTTC. Translating it yields CASSIGSEQFF.

This chain joins TRBV7-2 and TRBJ1-5; no reliable D call. The germline V gene encodes CDR1 SGHTA and CDR2 FQGNSA. The CDR3 consists of 14 residues. Trimming cost V 1 base and J 2 bases, with 6 bases left between them. The CDR3 nucleotides are TGTGCCAGCAGCTTAGAACTCCGCAATCAGCCCCAGCATTTT. This gives the protein CASSLELRNQPQHF.

In DNA, the CDR3 is TGCGCCAGCAGCCCCCCTACTAGCGCGAGCTCCTACGAGCAGTACTTC. Translating gives CASSPPTSASSYEQYF. J is TRBJ2-7 and V is TRBV5-1, with 7 positions matching TRBD2. The ends lost 4 bases at V and 0 bases at J; junction bases unmatched: 10. The CDR3 has 16 residues. Germline assignment: CDR1 SGHRS and CDR2 YFSETQ.

CDR3: CASRVAGRTDTQYF. CDR3 bases: TGTGCCAGCAGGGTAGCGGGCCGCACAGATACGCAGTATTTT. The chain combines TRBV6-1 with TRBJ2-3, with TRBD2 matching over 7 bases. Germline V gene sequence: CDR1 MNHNS, CDR2 SASEGT. CDR3 length: 14 amino acids. The V gene end was trimmed by 6 bases and the J gene end by 1 base; junction bases not matched to a gene: 4.

This clone has a handful of counts. The J gene is TRBJ2-7, the V gene TRBV5-1, with D perhaps matching TRBD2 (7 bases). Trimming stripped 5 bases from V and 2 bases from J, with 14 bases between. CDR3 size: 14 residues. The germline CDR1 and CDR2 sequences are SGHRS and YFSETQ. CDR3 region: CASRPGGAAYEQYF. The CDR3, as DNA: TGCGCCAGCAGGCCTGGGGGGGCCGCCTACGAGCAGTACTTC.

The chain carries TRBV5-1 and TRBJ2-5, with a tentative D call TRBD1 (6 bases). The length of the CDR3 is 13 residues. Germline V gene data show CDR1 as SGHRS and CDR2 as YFSETQ. V gave up 4 bases and J gave up 1 base, with 8 bases separating them. The CDR3 loop is CASSLDSQETQYF. DNA of the CDR3: TGCGCCAGCAGCCTGGACAGCCAAGAGACCCAGTACTTC.

V is TRBV5-1 and J is TRBJ2-1; D ambiguous. Trimming took 3 bases from V and 6 from J, leaving 7 bases between them. Looked up from germline, CDR1 is SGHRS and CDR2 is YFSETQ. CDR3 size: 12 residues. CDR3 loop: CASSSPSNEQFF. The CDR3 coding sequence is TGCGCCAGCAGCTCGCCTAGCAATGAGCAGTTCTTC.

J is TRBJ2-1 and V is TRBV6-5, with D maybe TRBD1 (5 bases). This CDR3 is 14 amino acids long. Between the trimmed V and J ends, which lost 7 bases and 13 bases, there was a span of 23 bases. CDR1 MNHEY and CDR2 SVGAGI come from the germline V gene. The CDR3 reads CASIGQGSSASQFF. The CDR3 DNA reads TGTGCCAGCATAGGCCAGGGATCGTCGGCTAGTCAGTTCTTC.

This clone was observed a handful of times. The chain employs TRBV21-1 and TRBJ2-7; the table calls TRBD1, which could not be checked here. TRBV21-1 is a pseudogene. The CDR3 consists of 11 residues. The CDR3 nucleotides read TGTGCCAGCAGCAAACAGGGCGAGCAGTACTTC. It is translated as CASSKQGEQYF.

This chain joins TRBV4-2 and TRBJ2-7, with 9 bases aligning to TRBD1. Germline trimming cut 4 bases from V and 2 bases from J; bases unmatched to any gene: 3. Germline CDR1 is LGHNA and CDR2 is YNFKEQ. This CDR3 is built from 14 residues. The CDR3 loop reads CASSPRQGAYEQYF. The CDR3, as DNA: TGTGCCAGCAGCCCCCGACAGGGGGCCTACGAGCAGTACTTC.

The CDR3 loop is CASSYSGVGEGWTQYF. CDR3 DNA sequence: TGTGCCAGCAGTTACTCGGGCGTGGGAGAAGGGTGGACCCAGTACTTC. The J gene is TRBJ2-5, the V gene TRBV6-5; the D gene is possibly TRBD2 (5 bases). Germline CDR1 is MNHEY and CDR2 is SVGAGI. The CDR3 covers 16 residues. V was clipped by 0 bases and J by 7 bases, with 18 bases between them.

This chain connects TRBV12-5 to TRBJ2-2, with a tentative D call TRBD1 (6 bases). Trimming removed 6 bases from V and 0 bases from J, with 11 bases in between. CDR1 LGHNT and CDR2 FRNRAP come from the germline V gene. The CDR3 has 15 residues. In nucleotides, the CDR3 is TGTGCTAGTGGACCGACAGGACCGAACACCGGGGAGCTGTTTTTT. Protein sequence: CASGPTGPNTGELFF.

A single count supports this clone. The genes are TRBV7-3 and TRBJ2-3; TRBD2 aligns across 9 bases. J was trimmed by 1 base and V by 5 bases; bases with no gene match: 10. Germline CDR1 and CDR2: SGHTA and FQGTGA. The CDR3 covers 17 residues. The CDR3: CASSRSFSGSGTDTQYF. Here the CDR3 DNA reads TGTGCCAGCAGCCGGTCGTTTAGCGGGAGTGGCACAGATACGCAGTATTTT.

The chain employs TRBV7-2 and TRBJ1-4; 7 nucleotides match TRBD1. CDR3 length equals 15 residues. Germline values: CDR1 SGHTA, CDR2 FQGNSA. The J segment lost 8 bases and the V segment lost 5 bases, leaving 11 bases of the junction unmatched. The CDR3 nucleotides read TGTGCCAGCAGCCCGAGGGCAGGACAGGTCGAAAAACTGTTTTTT. This gives the protein CASSPRAGQVEKLFF.

This clone has only a few counts. V is TRBV7-2 and J is TRBJ2-1; 8 positions agree with TRBD2. The CDR3 has 17 amino acids. V lost 1 base and J lost 7; bases outside the gene matches: 12. CDR1 and CDR2 (germline): SGHTA, FQGNSA. CDR3 bases: TGTGCCAGCAGCTTAGGGGGGGGCGGGAGGAATCGGAATGAGCAGTTCTTC. This encodes CASSLGGGGRNRNEQFF.

The rearrangement links TRBV9 to TRBJ1-1; tentatively, D is TRBD1 (6 bases). The CDR3 sequence is 13 residues long. V shed 3 bases and J shed 1 base, with 7 bases lying between them. Germline CDR1 SGDLS, CDR2 YYNGEE. CDR3 bases: TGTGCCAGCAGCGAGACAGGGAACACTGAAGCTTTCTTT. This gives the protein CASSETGNTEAFF.

The chain has TRBV19 and TRBJ2-5; 9 bases fit TRBD1. CDR3 size: 15 residues. The V segment lost 3 bases and the J segment 2 bases; nucleotides outside the gene matches: 4. Germline assignment: CDR1 LNHDA and CDR2 SQIVND (reference sequence). CDR3 region: CASSMRDRAQETQYF. CDR3 nucleotide sequence: TGTGCCAGTAGTATGCGGGACAGGGCTCAAGAGACCCAGTACTTC.

This clone was detected once. This chain uses TRBV14 with TRBJ2-5; maybe TRBD2 (6 bases). Germline V gene data show CDR1 as SGHDN and CDR2 as FVKESK. Trimming took off 4 bases at V and 2 bases at J, with 17 bases between the two ends. The CDR3 sequence is 16 residues long. The CDR3 DNA reads TGTGCCAGCAGCCTTAGAGGAGCGGGCAATCAAGAGACCCAGTACTTC. Residues: CASSLRGAGNQETQYF. The whole variable domain, filled in from reference TRBV14 and TRBJ2-5, reads EAGVTQFPSHSVIEKGQTVTLRCDPISGHDNLYWYRRVMGKEIKFLLHFVKESKQDESGMPNNRFLAERTGGTYSTLKVQPAELEDSGVYFCASSLRGAGNQETQYFGPGTRLLVL.

Only one count was recorded for this clone. This chain connects TRBV5-6 to TRBJ2-1; a weak D match, TRBD2 (6 bases). The V end lost 4 bases, the J end lost 5 bases, and 13 bases lay between the germline ends. This CDR3 comprises 14 residues. CDR1 and CDR2 from the germline V gene are SGHDT and YYEEEE. CDR3 residues: CASSIGLPNNEQFF. CDR3 DNA: TGTGCCAGCAGCATCGGACTACCAAACAATGAGCAGTTCTTC. Combining the CDR3 with reference TRBV5-6 and TRBJ2-1 gives the whole variable domain DAGVTQSPTHLIKTRGQQVTLRCSPKSGHDTVSWYQQALGQGPQFIFQYYEEEERQRGNFPDRFSGHQFPNYSSELNVNALLLGDSALYLCASSIGLPNNEQFFGPGTRLTVL.

This clone was observed a single time. The chain uses TRBV4-1 and TRBJ1-1, with TRBD1 identical over 8 bases. The germline V gene has CDR1 MGHRA and CDR2 YSYEKL. The CDR3 covers 17 residues. The J segment lost 7 bases and the V segment lost 1 base, leaving 14 bases of the junction unmatched. CDR3: CASSQGGGTQGADEAFF. DNA for the CDR3: TGCGCCAGCAGCCAAGGAGGGGGAACGCAGGGGGCTGATGAAGCTTTCTTT.

There are a few counts of this clone. The V call is TRBV5-1, the J call TRBJ1-1; D might be TRBD1 (6 bases). The CDR3 is made up of 19 amino acids. The germline V gene encodes CDR1 SGHRS and CDR2 YFSETQ. The V and J ends lost 4 bases and 1 base respectively, with 26 bases between them. The CDR3 protein is CASSRSLPFLEQGNTEAFF. Here the CDR3 DNA reads TGCGCCAGCAGCCGATCGCTCCCATTTCTGGAACAGGGGAACACTGAAGCTTTCTTT.

The V call is TRBV7-2, the J call TRBJ1-2; 8 nucleotides match TRBD1. The germline gives CDR1 SGHTA, CDR2 FQGNSA. V shed 0 bases, J shed 5 bases, and the junction held 8 bases outside the gene matches. The CDR3 runs 16 residues. CDR3 amino acids: CASSLASRGRRYGYTF. DNA for the CDR3: TGTGCCAGCAGCTTAGCGTCCAGGGGGCGGAGGTATGGCTACACCTTC.